This T cell receptor beta chain derives from a study of OX40 agonist ivuxolimab in advanced cancers. The CDR3 has 14 amino acids. V lost 0 bases and J lost 1, with 6 bases in between. Germline CDR1 and CDR2: SGHRS and YFSETQ. A word on this clone: Its target is not known. In the same sample, other DNA sequences code for this CDR3.

Findings and caveats of the study: Among patients with partial responses at 0.1-3.0 mg/kg, clonal expansion was among the lowest.

The table came from immunoSEQ multiplex PCR; TCRdb's copy has only in-frame clones and leaves some out. The sample has roughly 50,000 clones; roughly 89% are singletons. The receptor was derived from an adult with an advanced solid tumor such as melanoma, head and neck, liver or kidney cancer. The chain employs TRBV5-1 and TRBJ2-3; D possibly corresponds to TRBD1 (6 bases). The sequenced sample was CD4+ or CD8+ T cells sorted from blood, obtained in a trial of the OX40 agonist ivuxolimab. CDR3 sequence reads: CASSLAGGTDTQYF. In DNA form, the CDR3 reads TGCGCCAGCAGCTTGGCAGGGGGCACAGATACGCAGTATTTT.